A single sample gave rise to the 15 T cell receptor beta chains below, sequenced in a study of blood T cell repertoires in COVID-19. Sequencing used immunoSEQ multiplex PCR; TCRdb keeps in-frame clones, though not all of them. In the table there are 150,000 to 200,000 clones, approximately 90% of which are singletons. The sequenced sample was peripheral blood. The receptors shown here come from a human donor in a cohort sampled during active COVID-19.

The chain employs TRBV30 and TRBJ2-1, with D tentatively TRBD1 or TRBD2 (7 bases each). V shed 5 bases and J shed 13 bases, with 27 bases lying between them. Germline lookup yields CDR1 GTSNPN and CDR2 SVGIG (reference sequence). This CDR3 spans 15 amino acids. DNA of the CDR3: TGTGCCTGGGGGGGGGCCGGGACAGTCTTGGGTTCTCAGTTCTTC. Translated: CAWGGAGTVLGSQFF.

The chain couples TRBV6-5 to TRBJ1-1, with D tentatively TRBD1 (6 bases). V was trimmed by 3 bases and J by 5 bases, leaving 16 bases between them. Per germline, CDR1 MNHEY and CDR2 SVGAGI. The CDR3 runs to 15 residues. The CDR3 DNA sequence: TGTGCCAGCAGTTATTCTTTTCAGGGGAGTACTGAAGCTTTCTTT. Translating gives CASSYSFQGSTEAFF.

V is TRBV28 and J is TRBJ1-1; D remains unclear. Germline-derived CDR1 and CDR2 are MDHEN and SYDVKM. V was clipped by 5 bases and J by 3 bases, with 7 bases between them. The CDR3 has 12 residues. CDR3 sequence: CASSRVHTEAFF. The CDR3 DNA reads TGTGCCAGCAGTCGGGTCCACACTGAAGCTTTCTTT.

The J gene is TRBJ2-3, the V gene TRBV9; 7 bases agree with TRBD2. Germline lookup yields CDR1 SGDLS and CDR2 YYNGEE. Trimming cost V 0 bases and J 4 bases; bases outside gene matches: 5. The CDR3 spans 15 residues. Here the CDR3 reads CASSVVGLVSDTQYF. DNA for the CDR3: TGTGCCAGCAGCGTAGTTGGACTAGTTTCAGATACGCAGTATTTT.

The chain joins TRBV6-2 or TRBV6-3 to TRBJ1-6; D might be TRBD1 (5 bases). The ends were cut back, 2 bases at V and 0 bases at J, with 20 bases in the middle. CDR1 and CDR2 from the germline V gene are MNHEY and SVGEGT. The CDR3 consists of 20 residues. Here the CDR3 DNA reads TGTGCCAGCAGTTACACTCGGGGTCGCGGGGCGAGCTCCTATAATTCACCCCTCCACTTT. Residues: CASSYTRGRGASSYNSPLHF.

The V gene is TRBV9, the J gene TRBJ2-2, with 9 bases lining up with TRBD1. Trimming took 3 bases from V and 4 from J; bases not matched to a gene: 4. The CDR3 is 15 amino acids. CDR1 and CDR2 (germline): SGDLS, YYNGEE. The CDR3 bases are TGTGCCAGCAGCGAGGGGGACAGGGTCACCGGGGAGCTGTTTTTT. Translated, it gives CASSEGDRVTGELFF.

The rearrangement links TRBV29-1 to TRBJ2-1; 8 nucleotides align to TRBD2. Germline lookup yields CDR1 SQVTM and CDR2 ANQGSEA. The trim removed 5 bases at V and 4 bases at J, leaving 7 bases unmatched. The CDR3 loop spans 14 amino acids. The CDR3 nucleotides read TGCAGCGTTCCCAAGGCGGGAGGATACAATGAGCAGTTCTTC. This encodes CSVPKAGGYNEQFF.

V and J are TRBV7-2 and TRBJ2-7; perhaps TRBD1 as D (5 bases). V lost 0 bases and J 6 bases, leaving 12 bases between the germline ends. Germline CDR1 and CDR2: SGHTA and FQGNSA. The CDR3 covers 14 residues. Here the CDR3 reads CASSLALPDTEQYF. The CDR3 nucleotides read TGTGCCAGCAGCTTAGCCCTCCCGGACACCGAGCAGTACTTC.

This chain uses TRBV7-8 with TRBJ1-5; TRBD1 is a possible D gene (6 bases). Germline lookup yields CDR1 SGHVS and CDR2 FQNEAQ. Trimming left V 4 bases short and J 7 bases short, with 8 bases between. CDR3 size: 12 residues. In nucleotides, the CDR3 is TGTGCCAGCAGCTCAGGGGTGCAGCCCCAGCATTTT. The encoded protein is CASSSGVQPQHF.

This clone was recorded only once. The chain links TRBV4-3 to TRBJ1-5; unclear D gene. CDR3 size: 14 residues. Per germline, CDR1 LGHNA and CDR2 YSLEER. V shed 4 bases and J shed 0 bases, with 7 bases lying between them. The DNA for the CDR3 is TGCGCCAGCAGCCGCCAGTATAGCAATCAGCCCCAGCATTTT. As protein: CASSRQYSNQPQHF.

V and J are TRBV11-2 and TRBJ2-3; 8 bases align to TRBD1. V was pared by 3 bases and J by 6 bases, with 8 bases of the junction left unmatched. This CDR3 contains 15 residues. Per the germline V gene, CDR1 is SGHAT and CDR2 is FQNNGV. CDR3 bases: TGTGCCAGCAGCTTGGCGGGACAGGCGGTCGATACGCAGTATTTT. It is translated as CASSLAGQAVDTQYF.

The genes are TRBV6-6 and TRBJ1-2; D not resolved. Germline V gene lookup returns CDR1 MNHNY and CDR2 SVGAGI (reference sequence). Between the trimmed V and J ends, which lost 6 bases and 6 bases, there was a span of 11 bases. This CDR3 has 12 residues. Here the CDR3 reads CASRPEGDGYTF. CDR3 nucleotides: TGTGCCAGCAGACCCGAGGGTGATGGCTACACCTTC.

The CDR3 region has the DNA TGCGCCAGCAGCCAAATACACAGGGGCACTGAAGCTTTCTTT. This translates into CASSQIHRGTEAFF. The chain employs TRBV4-3 and TRBJ1-1; 7 bases fit TRBD1. Germline CDR1 is LGHNA and CDR2 is YSLEER. With 2 bases clipped from V and 4 bases from J, the junction kept 4 bases outside the gene matches. This CDR3 is built from 14 residues.

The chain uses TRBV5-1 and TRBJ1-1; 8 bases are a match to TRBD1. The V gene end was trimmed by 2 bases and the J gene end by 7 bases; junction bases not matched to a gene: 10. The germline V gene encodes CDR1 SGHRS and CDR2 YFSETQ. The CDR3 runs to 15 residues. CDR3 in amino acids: CASSLSGGYRSEAFF. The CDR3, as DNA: TGCGCCAGCAGCTTATCAGGGGGCTATCGAAGTGAAGCTTTCTTT.

The CDR3 coding sequence is TGTGCCAGCAGCCTAGGACTAACGGGCTATGGCTACACCTTC. Protein product: CASSLGLTGYGYTF. The rearrangement joins TRBV2 to TRBJ1-2; the D is unclear. Trimming removed 6 bases at V and 4 bases at J, with 15 bases between. The CDR3 loop spans 14 amino acids. The germline CDR1 and CDR2 sequences are SNHLY and FYNNEI.